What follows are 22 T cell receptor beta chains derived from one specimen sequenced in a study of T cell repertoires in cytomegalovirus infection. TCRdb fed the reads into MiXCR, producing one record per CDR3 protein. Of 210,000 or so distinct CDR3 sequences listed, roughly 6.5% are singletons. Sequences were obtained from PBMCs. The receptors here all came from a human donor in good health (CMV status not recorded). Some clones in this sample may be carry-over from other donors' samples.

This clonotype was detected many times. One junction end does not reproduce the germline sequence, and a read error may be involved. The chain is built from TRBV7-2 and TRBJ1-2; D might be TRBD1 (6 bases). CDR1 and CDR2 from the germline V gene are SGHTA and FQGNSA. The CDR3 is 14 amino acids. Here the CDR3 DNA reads TGTGCCAGCAGATTAGCACAGGGTGGAAATGGCTACACCTTC. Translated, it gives CASRLAQGGNGYTF.

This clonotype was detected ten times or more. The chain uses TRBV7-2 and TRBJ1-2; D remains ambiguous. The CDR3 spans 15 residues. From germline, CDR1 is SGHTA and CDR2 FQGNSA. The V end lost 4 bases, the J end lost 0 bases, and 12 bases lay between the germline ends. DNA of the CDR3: TGTGCCAGCAGCTATGACGAGGAAGCTAACTATGGCTACACCTTC. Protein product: CASSYDEEANYGYTF.

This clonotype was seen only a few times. As DNA, the CDR3 is TGCAGTGCTTCTACAAAGGTTAGCTCCTACGAGCAGTACTTC. Amino acids: CSASTKVSSYEQYF. The V and J genes are TRBV20-1 and TRBJ2-7; unclear D gene. Germline V gives CDR1 DFQATT, CDR2 SNEGSKA (reference sequence). CDR3 length: 14 amino acids. V shed 5 bases and J shed 0 bases, with 14 bases lying between them.

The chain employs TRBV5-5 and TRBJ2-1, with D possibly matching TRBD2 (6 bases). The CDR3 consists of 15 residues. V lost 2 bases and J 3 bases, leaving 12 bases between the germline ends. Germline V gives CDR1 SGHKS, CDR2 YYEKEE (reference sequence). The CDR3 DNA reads TGTGCCAGCAGCTTATCGGCGGGGCGCTACAATGAGCAGTTCTTC. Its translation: CASSLSAGRYNEQFF.

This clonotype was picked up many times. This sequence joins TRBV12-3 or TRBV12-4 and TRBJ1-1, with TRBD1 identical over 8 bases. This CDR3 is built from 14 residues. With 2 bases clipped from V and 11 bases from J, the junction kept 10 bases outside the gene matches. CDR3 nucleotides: TGTGCCAGCAGTTTATTCGGGACAGGAGTGATGGCTTTCTTT. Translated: CASSLFGTGVMAFF.

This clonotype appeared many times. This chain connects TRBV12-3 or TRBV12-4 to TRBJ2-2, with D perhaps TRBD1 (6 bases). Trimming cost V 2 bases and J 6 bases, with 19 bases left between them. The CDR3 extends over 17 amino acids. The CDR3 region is CASSLRWQGNRAGELFF. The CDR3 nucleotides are TGTGCCAGCAGTTTAAGGTGGCAGGGGAATCGTGCCGGGGAGCTGTTTTTT.

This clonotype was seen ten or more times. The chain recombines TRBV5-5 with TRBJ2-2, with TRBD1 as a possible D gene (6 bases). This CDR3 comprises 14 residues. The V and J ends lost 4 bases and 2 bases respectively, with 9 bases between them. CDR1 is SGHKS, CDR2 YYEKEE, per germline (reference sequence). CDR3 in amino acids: CASSRDTNTGELFF. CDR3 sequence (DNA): TGTGCCAGCAGCCGGGACACCAACACCGGGGAGCTGTTTTTT.

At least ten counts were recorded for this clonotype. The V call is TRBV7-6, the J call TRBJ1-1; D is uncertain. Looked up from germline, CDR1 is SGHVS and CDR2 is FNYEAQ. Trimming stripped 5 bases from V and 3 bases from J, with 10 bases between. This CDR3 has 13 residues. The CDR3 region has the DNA TGTGCCAGCAGCCGTTCCGGCTACACTGAAGCTTTCTTT. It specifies CASSRSGYTEAFF.

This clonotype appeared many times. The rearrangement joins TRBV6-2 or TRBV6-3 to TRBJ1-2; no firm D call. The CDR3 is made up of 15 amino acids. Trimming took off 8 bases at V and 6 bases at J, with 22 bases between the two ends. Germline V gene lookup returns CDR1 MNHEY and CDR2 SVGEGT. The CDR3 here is CASGLATGRGNGYTF. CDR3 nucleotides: TGTGCCAGCGGCCTGGCTACCGGAAGAGGGAATGGCTACACCTTC.

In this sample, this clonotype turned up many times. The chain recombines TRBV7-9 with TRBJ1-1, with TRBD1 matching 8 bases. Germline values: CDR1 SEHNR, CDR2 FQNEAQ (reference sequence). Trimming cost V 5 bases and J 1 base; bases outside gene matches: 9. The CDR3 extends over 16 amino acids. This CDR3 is CASSPQTGTGNTEAFF. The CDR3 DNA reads TGTGCCAGCAGCCCCCAGACCGGGACAGGGAACACTGAAGCTTTCTTT. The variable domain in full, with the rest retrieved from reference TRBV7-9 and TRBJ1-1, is DTGVSQNPRHKITKRGQNVTFRCDPISEHNRLYWYRQTLGQGPEFLTYFQNEAQLEKSRLLSDRFSAERPKGSFSTLEIQRTEQGDSAMYLCASSPQTGTGNTEAFFGQGTRLTVV.

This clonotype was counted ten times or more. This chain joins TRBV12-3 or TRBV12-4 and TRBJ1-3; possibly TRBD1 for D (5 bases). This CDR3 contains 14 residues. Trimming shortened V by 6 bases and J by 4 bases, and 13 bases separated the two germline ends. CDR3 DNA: TGTGCCAGCAGCGTGGGGGGGGGGGGAAACACCATATATTTT. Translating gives CASSVGGGGNTIYF.

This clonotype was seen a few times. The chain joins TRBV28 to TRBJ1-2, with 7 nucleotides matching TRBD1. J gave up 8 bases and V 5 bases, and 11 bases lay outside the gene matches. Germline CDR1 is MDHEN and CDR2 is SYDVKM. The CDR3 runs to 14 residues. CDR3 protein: CASSPPTGAEGYTF. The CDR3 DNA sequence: TGTGCCAGCAGTCCTCCCACAGGGGCGGAGGGCTACACCTTC.

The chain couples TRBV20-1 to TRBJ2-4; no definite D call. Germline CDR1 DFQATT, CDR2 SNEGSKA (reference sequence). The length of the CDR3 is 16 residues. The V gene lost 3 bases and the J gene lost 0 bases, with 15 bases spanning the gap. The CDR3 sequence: CSASTAVELAKNIQYF. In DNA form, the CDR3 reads TGCAGTGCTAGTACTGCGGTAGAACTAGCCAAAAACATTCAGTACTTC.

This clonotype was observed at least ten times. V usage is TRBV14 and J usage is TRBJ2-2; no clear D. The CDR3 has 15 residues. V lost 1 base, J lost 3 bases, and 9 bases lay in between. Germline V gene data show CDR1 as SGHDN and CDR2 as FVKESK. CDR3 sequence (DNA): TGTGCCAGCAGCCAAGTGAGAATTGACACCGGGGAGCTGTTTTTT. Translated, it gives CASSQVRIDTGELFF. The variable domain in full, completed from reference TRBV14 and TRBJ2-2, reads EAGVTQFPSHSVIEKGQTVTLRCDPISGHDNLYWYRRVMGKEIKFLLHFVKESKQDESGMPNNRFLAERTGGTYSTLKVQPAELEDSGVYFCASSQVRIDTGELFFGEGSRLTVL.

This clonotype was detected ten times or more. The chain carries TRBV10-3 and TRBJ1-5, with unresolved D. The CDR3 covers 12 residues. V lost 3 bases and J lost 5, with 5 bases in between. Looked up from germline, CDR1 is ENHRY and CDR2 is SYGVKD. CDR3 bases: TGTGCCATCAGTGATCGGGATCAGCCCCAGCATTTT. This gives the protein CAISDRDQPQHF.

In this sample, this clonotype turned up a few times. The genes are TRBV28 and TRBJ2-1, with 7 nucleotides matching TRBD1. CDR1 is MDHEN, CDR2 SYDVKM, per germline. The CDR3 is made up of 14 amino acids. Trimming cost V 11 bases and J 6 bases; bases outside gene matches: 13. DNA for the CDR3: TGTGCCTCCGAGGGGGCGGTGAAGTTCAATGAGCAGTTCTTC. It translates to CASEGAVKFNEQFF.

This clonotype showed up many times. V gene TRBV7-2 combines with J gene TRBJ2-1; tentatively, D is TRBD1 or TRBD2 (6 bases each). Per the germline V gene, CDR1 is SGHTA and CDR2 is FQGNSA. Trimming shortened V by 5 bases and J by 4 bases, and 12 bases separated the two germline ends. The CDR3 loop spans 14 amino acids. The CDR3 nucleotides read TGTGCCAGCAGCCGGCCGGGGGCTTACAATGAGCAGTTCTTC. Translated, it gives CASSRPGAYNEQFF. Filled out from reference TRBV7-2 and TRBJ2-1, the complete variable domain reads GAGVSQSPSNKVTEKGKDVELRCDPISGHTALYWYRQSLGQGLEFLIYFQGNSAPDKSGLPSDRFSAERTGGSVSTLTIQRTQQEDSAVYLCASSRPGAYNEQFFGPGTRLTVL.

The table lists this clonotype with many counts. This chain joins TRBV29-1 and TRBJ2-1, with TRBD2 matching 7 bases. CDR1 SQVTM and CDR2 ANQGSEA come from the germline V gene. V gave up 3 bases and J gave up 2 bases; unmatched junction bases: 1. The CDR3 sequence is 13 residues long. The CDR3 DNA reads TGCAGCGTTGAGCGGGGGACCTACAATGAGCAGTTCTTC. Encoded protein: CSVERGTYNEQFF.

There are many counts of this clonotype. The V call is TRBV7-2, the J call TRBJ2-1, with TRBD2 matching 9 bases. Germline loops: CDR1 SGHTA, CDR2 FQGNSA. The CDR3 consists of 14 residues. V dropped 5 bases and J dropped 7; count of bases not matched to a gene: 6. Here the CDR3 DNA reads TGTGCCAGCAGCCCCGGGACTAGCTTAAATGAGCAGTTCTTC. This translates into CASSPGTSLNEQFF.

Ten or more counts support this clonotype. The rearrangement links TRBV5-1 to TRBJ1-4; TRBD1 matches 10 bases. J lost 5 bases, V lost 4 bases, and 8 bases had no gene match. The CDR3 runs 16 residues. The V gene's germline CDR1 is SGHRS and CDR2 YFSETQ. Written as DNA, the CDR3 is TGCGCCAGCAGCGACAGACAGGGGGCTCGGAATGAAAAACTGTTTTTT. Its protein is CASSDRQGARNEKLFF.

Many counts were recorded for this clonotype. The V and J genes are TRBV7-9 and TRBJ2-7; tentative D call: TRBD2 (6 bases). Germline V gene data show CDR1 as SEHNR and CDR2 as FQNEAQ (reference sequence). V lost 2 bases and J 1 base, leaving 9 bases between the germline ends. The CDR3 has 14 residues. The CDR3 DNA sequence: TGTGCCAGCAGCTTAAAGGGAGGTTCCTACGAGCAGTACTTC. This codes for CASSLKGGSYEQYF. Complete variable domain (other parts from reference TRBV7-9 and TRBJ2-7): DTGVSQNPRHKITKRGQNVTFRCDPISEHNRLYWYRQTLGQGPEFLTYFQNEAQLEKSRLLSDRFSAERPKGSFSTLEIQRTEQGDSAMYLCASSLKGGSYEQYFGPGTRLTVT.

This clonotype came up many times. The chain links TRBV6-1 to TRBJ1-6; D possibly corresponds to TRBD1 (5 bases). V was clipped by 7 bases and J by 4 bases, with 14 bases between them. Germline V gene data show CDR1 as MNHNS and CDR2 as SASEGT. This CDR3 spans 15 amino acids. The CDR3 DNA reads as TGTGCCAGCACCGCAGGGAAGACGTATAATTCACCCCTCCACTTT. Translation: CASTAGKTYNSPLHF.